This T cell receptor (beta chain) derives from a study of blood T cell repertoires in COVID-19. CDR3 length equals 19 residues. V lost 4 bases and J 0 bases, leaving 23 bases between the germline ends. The germline V gene encodes CDR1 LGHDT and CDR2 YNNKEL (reference sequence). In assigning cohorts, the study relied on participant-reported clinical history. Sequencing used immunoSEQ multiplex PCR; TCRdb keeps in-frame clones, though not all of them. The sample lists a few hundred thousand clones, 88% occurring once. The source of this sequence is a woman in her sixties who had recovered from COVID-19. The gene calls are TRBV3-1 (or the pseudogene TRBV3-2) and TRBJ2-3; D possibly corresponds to TRBD1 (6 bases). Input material: PBMCs or T cells enriched from blood (not recorded which). For the CDR3, the DNA is TGTGCCAGCAGCCGCGGAACAGGGCTTACCGGGTCTAGCACAGATACGCAGTATTTT. Translation: CASSRGTGLTGSSTDTQYF.